This TCR beta chain was observed in a study of blood T cell repertoires in COVID-19. Study-level information: The study drew acute and convalescent COVID-19 samples from the United States, Italy and Spain.

With V trimmed by 3 bases and J by 6 bases, 6 bases remained unmatched. Per the germline V gene, CDR1 is DFQATT and CDR2 is SNEGSKA (reference sequence). The CDR3 length is 14 residues. Per the study methods: Reference gene primers were amplified, and this amplification served to estimate nucleated cell counts. Profiled with immunoSEQ multiplex PCR; TCRdb holds only in-frame clones, not every one. V, J and clone size reflect that table, while D and trimming were determined from the DNA. The table shows about half a million clones, with 80% to 90% occurring only once. The sequencing input was peripheral blood. J is TRBJ2-1 and V is TRBV20-1; 9 bases map to TRBD2. The source is a human donor in a cohort sampled during active COVID-19. The CDR3 DNA reads as TGCAGTGCTAGTACTGGGACTAGCCGCAATGAGCAGTTCTTC. As protein: CSASTGTSRNEQFF.